This paragraph reports one T cell receptor (beta chain). These data belong to a study of blood T cell repertoires in COVID-19. Study context: T cells, B-cell-depleted T cells, or PBMCs provided the cDNA or gDNA that served as material.

The CDR3 is 15 amino acids. The V gene's germline CDR1 is ENHRY and CDR2 SYGVKD. V trimming: 4 bases; J trimming: 5 bases; junction bases outside the gene matches: 5. Cohort assignment relied on participant-reported clinical history. TCRdb's copy holds only in-frame clones and misses some; the assay was immunoSEQ multiplex PCR. In the table there are under 300,000 clones, approximately 90% of which are singletons. The clonotype originates from a human donor in a cohort exposed to, infected with or recovered from COVID-19 (not recorded which). The donor label of this sample is uncertain. The gene calls are TRBV10-3 and TRBJ2-2; 9 positions match TRBD2. The sample was PBMCs or T cells enriched from blood (not recorded which). The CDR3: CAISGLAGETGELFF. CDR3 in DNA: TGTGCCATCAGTGGATTAGCGGGGGAGACCGGGGAGCTGTTTTTT.